Presented here are 13 T cell receptor beta chains from one specimen sequenced in a study of regulatory T cells in long-lasting Graves disease. According to the study, TCR beta libraries were built with iRepertoire HTBI primers and CDR3-region Arm-PCR. TCRdb reprocessed the multiplex PCR reads via MiXCR and lists one record per CDR3 protein. The sample shows 400,000 to 550,000 distinct CDR3 sequences, about a sixth of them seen only once. Time point reported: newly diagnosed GD, antithyroid drugs for less than 3 months. The authors made the TCR library using RNA they extracted from PBMCs. This sample was shared with a second study, whose subject was T cells in Graves' hyperthyroidism and ophthalmopathy.

The source was peripheral blood mononuclear cells (PBMCs), collected at new diagnosis, from a patient treated with antithyroid drugs. These receptors were collected from a woman aged 25 to 39 with Graves disease.

As concerns this clonotype: A read error may produce the germline difference seen at one junction end. CDR3 amino acids: CASIQTIGRGDF. CDR3 coding DNA: TGTGCCAGCATCCAGACGATCGGTCGGGGGGACTTC. The chain carries TRBV6-8 and TRBJ2-5, with 7 bases lining up with TRBD2. CDR1 is MNHGY, CDR2 SAAAGT, per germline. This CDR3 contains 12 residues.

This rearrangement joins TRBV29-1 to TRBJ2-2; possible D gene TRBD2, 6 bases. The length of the CDR3 is 13 residues. V lost 6 bases and J lost 0, with 8 bases in between. Per the germline V gene, CDR1 is SQVTM and CDR2 is ANQGSEA. The DNA of the CDR3 is TGCAGCGTCGGGGGATCGAACACCGGGGAGCTGTTTTTT. Encoded protein: CSVGGSNTGELFF.

This clonotype showed up many times. The chain carries TRBV2 and TRBJ2-1; 12 positions match TRBD2. This CDR3 region has 16 residues. V lost 8 bases and J lost 4; bases outside the gene matches: 9. Germline-derived CDR1 and CDR2 are SNHLY and FYNNEI. The CDR3 protein is CASYLAGGSRYNEQFF. The CDR3 region has the DNA TGTGCCAGCTACCTAGCGGGAGGGTCGAGATACAATGAGCAGTTCTTC.

The chain links TRBV6-2 or TRBV6-3 to TRBJ1-1, with TRBD1 identical over 8 bases. CDR1 and CDR2 (germline): MNHEY, SVGEGT. With V trimmed by 4 bases and J by 1 base, 11 bases remained unmatched. CDR3 length: 17 residues. This chain's CDR3 is CASSSNPGGNRNTEAFF. The CDR3 DNA reads TGTGCCAGCAGTTCCAACCCAGGGGGCAATAGGAACACTGAAGCTTTCTTT.

This clonotype was detected ten times or more. This chain uses TRBV12-3 or TRBV12-4 with TRBJ1-1, with a possible D match to TRBD1 (5 bases). V lost 5 bases to trimming and J lost 2 bases, with 15 bases between them. The CDR3 extends over 15 amino acids. The CDR3 sequence: CASSGRDGYNTEAFF. The CDR3 region has the DNA TGTGCCAGCAGTGGCCGGGACGGATACAACACTGAAGCTTTCTTT.

The J gene is TRBJ1-3, the V gene TRBV15, with unresolved D. The V gene's germline CDR1 is LNHNV and CDR2 YYDKDF (reference sequence). CDR3 length equals 18 residues. The germline V and J ends were trimmed by 1 base and 2 bases, with 18 bases remaining between them. The CDR3 coding sequence is TGTGCCACCAGCAGAGGCCCCTCCGACTCCCCCACTGGAAACACCATATATTTT. It is translated as CATSRGPSDSPTGNTIYF.

The V and J genes are TRBV19 and TRBJ2-5; D remains ambiguous. Between the trimmed V and J ends, which lost 0 bases and 0 bases, there was a span of 8 bases. The CDR3 is 15 amino acids. From germline, CDR1 is LNHDA and CDR2 SQIVND (reference sequence). CDR3 DNA sequence: TGTGCCAGTAGTATAGATCGAGGACACCAAGAGACCCAGTACTTC. Translating gives CASSIDRGHQETQYF. Based on the CDR3 plus reference TRBV19 and TRBJ2-5, the full variable domain is DGGITQSPKYLFRKEGQNVTLSCEQNLNHDAMYWYRQDPGQGLRLIYYSQIVNDFQKGDIAEGYSVSREKKESFPLTVTSAQKNPTAFYLCASSIDRGHQETQYFGPGTRLLVL.

The rearrangement joins TRBV13 to TRBJ2-2; TRBD2 aligns across 16 bases. The germline V gene encodes CDR1 PRHDT and CDR2 FYEKMQ (reference sequence). The CDR3 is 18 amino acids. The J segment lost 5 bases and the V segment lost 4 bases, leaving 7 bases of the junction unmatched. The CDR3 nucleotides read TGTGCCAGCAGCTCGGGACTAGCGGGAGGGCCGAGGACCGGGGAGCTGTTTTTT. This gives the protein CASSSGLAGGPRTGELFF.

V usage is TRBV2 and J usage is TRBJ2-1; 10 bases agree with TRBD2. Losses at the gene ends were 7 bases for V and 6 bases for J; bases not matched to a gene: 15. CDR1 and CDR2 from the germline V gene are SNHLY and FYNNEI. The CDR3 runs to 17 residues. The CDR3 DNA sequence: TGTGCCAGCACTACACCTCTGGGGACTAGCGTTGTCAATGAGCAGTTCTTC. Residues: CASTTPLGTSVVNEQFF.

The sample holds a few counts of this clonotype. This chain connects TRBV19 to TRBJ1-5, with 8 positions matching TRBD1. The CDR3 is 16 amino acids. V shed 5 bases and J 0 bases; nucleotides not matched to a gene: 6. CDR1 LNHDA and CDR2 SQIVND come from the germline V gene (reference sequence). This CDR3 reads CASSYRGEYSNQPQHF. DNA of the CDR3: TGTGCCAGTAGTTACAGGGGGGAATATAGCAATCAGCCCCAGCATTTT.

Remarks on this clonotype: A read error is the likely source, as a far larger clone sits one nucleotide away. This chain connects TRBV12-3 or TRBV12-4 to TRBJ2-3; no firm D call. The J call may be incorrect, as the DNA end agrees better with TRBJ2-1. The CDR3 is 15 residues long. The CDR3 coding sequence is TGTGCCAGCAGTCCAGACCAAAGCTCCTACAATGGGCAGTTCTTC. Translated: CASSPDQSSYNGQFF.

The sample holds a few counts of this clonotype. The chain uses TRBV19 and TRBJ2-7; D perhaps matches TRBD2 (6 bases). This CDR3 spans 15 amino acids. Between the trimmed V and J ends, which lost 7 bases and 2 bases, there was a span of 18 bases. Germline V gives CDR1 LNHDA, CDR2 SQIVND (reference sequence). CDR3 coding DNA: TGTGCCAGTACCGATGGGGGGTCGGAGACCTACGAGCAGTACTTC. Translated, it gives CASTDGGSETYEQYF.

This clonotype was seen a handful of times. J is TRBJ2-7 and V is TRBV5-4; no definite D call. This CDR3 contains 13 residues. Deletions cut 4 bases from V and 2 bases from J, with 10 bases between. CDR1 is SGHNT and CDR2 is YYREEE in the germline V gene (reference sequence). CDR3 coding DNA: TGTGCCAGCAGCCATAGTGTGGCCTACGAGCAGTACTTC. Translated, it gives CASSHSVAYEQYF. Based on the CDR3 plus reference TRBV5-4 and TRBJ2-7, the full variable domain is ETGVTQSPTHLIKTRGQQVTLRCSSQSGHNTVSWYQQALGQGPQFIFQYYREEENGRGNFPPRFSGLQFPNYSSELNVNALELDDSALYLCASSHSVAYEQYFGPGTRLTVT.